A selection of T cell receptor beta chains follows, all from one sample in a study of CD8 T cells in Susac syndrome. TCRdb passed the immunoSEQ multiplex PCR reads through MiXCR, listing each CDR3 protein once. The sample holds 100,000 to 150,000 distinct CDR3 sequences, just under 95% seen once. Sequencing input: CD4+ T cells from PBMCs. The receptor set was obtained from a human donor in good health. Both conserved end residues are part of each CDR3. Clone sizes are given selectively: once, few, many, or a class where the clone is expanded.

TRBJ2-1,TRBV6-5,17,-,CASSYWGLAGVYNEQFF
TRBJ2-7,TRBV18,12,-,CASSPDWYEQYF
TRBJ1-5,TRBV5-5,14,-,CASSSGRSNQPQHF
TRBJ2-5,TRBV6-2/TRBV6-3,13,-,CASTPGLRETQYF
TRBJ1-2,TRBV7-2,15,-,CASTIQGGGNYGYTF
TRBJ2-7,TRBV3-1,17,-,CASSQGGARTSVYEQYF
TRBJ1-1,TRBV12-3/TRBV12-4,11,-,CASSRGTEAFF
TRBJ1-2,TRBV29-1,12,-,CSVGESYYGYTF
TRBJ2-1,TRBV14,14,-,CASSQDTTGNEQFF
TRBJ2-7,TRBV3-1,14,-,CASSQFGQGGSPYF
TRBJ2-7,TRBV6-5,14,-,CASSYQQSSYEQYF
TRBJ1-5,TRBV7-9,18,-,CASSSTKGAAYRNQPQHF
TRBJ2-6,TRBV3-1,13,-,CASSQEGSNVLTF
TRBJ2-2,TRBV7-9,18,-,CASSLVFGTNENTGELFF
TRBJ2-1,TRBV7-2,17,-,CASSLAWGTSGRDEQFF
TRBJ2-7,TRBV20-1,14,once,CSARTGTGNYEQYF
TRBJ1-1,TRBV20-1,12,once,CSARGWSTEAFF
TRBJ2-3,TRBV3-1,16,-,CASSQLRRGSTDTQYF
TRBJ2-5,TRBV12-3/TRBV12-4,16,-,CASWMASSGHQETQYF
TRBJ1-2,TRBV5-1,13,-,CASSLGGDDGYTF
TRBJ2-3,TRBV15,15,-,CATSPRQGPTDTQYF
TRBJ1-1,TRBV6-4,14,-,CASSSSPGQGAAFF
TRBJ2-1,TRBV29-1,10,-,CSASREAQFF
TRBJ1-5,TRBV12-3/TRBV12-4,15,once,CASRTGVASNQPQHF
TRBJ1-5,TRBV6-1,13,-,CASRPMSNQPQHF
TRBJ2-3,TRBV29-1,13,-,CSVVTTSTDTQYF
TRBJ2-6,TRBV4-1,16,-,CASSLQGANGANVLTF
TRBJ2-7,TRBV14,16,once,CASSLGLAGLSYEQYF
TRBJ1-1,TRBV12-3/TRBV12-4,11,-,CASSSGTEAFF
TRBJ2-7,TRBV7-2,14,-,CASSLEYTTYEQYF
TRBJ2-1,TRBV10-3,18,-,CAISESGGRTGSYNEQFF
TRBJ2-7,TRBV5-1,15,-,CASSDMTSGKSEQYF
TRBJ2-2,TRBV7-2,17,-,CASSKMPGVGNTGELFF
TRBJ2-5,TRBV3-1,12,-,CASSPNRGTQYF
TRBJ1-5,TRBV20-1,15,-,CSARQQGTVNQPQHF
TRBJ2-7,TRBV7-2,15,-,CASSYRTSGSSEQYF
TRBJ2-1,TRBV3-1,15,few,CASSLSGPSYNEQFF
TRBJ2-1,TRBV13,16,-,CASSPKWTGGYNEQFF
TRBJ2-1,TRBV5-5,15,-,CASSLGQGTLGEQFF
TRBJ2-2,TRBV9,15,once,CASSVAPLNTGELFF
TRBJ1-1,TRBV6-1,13,-,CASSELRNTEAFF
TRBJ2-7,TRBV5-6,12,once,CASSLAVNEQYF
TRBJ2-3,TRBV7-2,14,-,CASSPSGSADTQYF
TRBJ1-1,TRBV29-1,13,-,CSALDAVNTEAFF
TRBJ2-1,TRBV24-1,14,-,CATSGSGRRNEQFF
TRBJ1-1,TRBV25-1,14,-,CASSEYRGNTEAFF
TRBJ1-3,TRBV7-9,14,-,CASSPDRLKNTIYF
TRBJ1-2,TRBV20-1,14,-,CSALLGQGADGYTF
TRBJ2-5,TRBV5-1,16,once,CASSLGPQGLKETQYF
TRBJ1-5,TRBV25-1,14,-,CASSQTGFGQPQHF
TRBJ2-2,TRBV6-2/TRBV6-3,16,few,CASSWDSPLNTGELFF
TRBJ2-3,TRBV7-9,13,-,CASSLGSEDTQYF
TRBJ1-5,TRBV20-1,12,-,CSATWGNQPQHF
TRBJ2-1,TRBV18,14,-,CASSPTVDYNEQFF
TRBJ2-1,TRBV7-2,16,once,CASSLAASGRFNEQFF